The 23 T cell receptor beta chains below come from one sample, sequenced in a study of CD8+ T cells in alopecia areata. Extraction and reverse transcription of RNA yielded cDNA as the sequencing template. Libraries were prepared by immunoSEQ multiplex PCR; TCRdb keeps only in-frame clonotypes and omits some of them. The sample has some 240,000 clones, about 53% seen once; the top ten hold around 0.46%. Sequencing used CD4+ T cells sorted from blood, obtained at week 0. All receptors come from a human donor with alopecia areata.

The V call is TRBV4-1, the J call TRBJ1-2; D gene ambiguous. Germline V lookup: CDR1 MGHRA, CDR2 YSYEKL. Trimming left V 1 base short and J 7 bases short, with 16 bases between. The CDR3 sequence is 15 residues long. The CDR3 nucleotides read TGCGCCAGCAGCCAAGGAAACATGGTGGAGGGTGGCTACACCTTC. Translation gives CASSQGNMVEGGYTF.

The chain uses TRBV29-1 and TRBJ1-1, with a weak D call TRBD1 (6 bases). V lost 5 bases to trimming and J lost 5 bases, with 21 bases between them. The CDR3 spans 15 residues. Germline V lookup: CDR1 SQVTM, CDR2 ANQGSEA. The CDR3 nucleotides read TGCAGCGTTCAATACCACAGGGTGGGGAAAACTGAAGCTTTCTTT. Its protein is CSVQYHRVGKTEAFF.

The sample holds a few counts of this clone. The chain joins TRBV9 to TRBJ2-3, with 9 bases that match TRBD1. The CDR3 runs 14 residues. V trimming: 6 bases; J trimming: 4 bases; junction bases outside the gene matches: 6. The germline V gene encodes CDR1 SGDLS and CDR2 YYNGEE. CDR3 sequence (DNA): TGTGCCAGCAACCCGGACAGGGGAGCAGATACGCAGTATTTT. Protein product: CASNPDRGADTQYF.

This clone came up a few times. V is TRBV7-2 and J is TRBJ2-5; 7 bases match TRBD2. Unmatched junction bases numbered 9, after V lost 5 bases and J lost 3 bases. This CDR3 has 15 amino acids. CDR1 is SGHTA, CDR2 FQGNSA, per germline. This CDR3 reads CASSSGGLAEETQYF. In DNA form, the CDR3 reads TGTGCCAGCAGCAGTGGCGGGCTAGCGGAAGAGACCCAGTACTTC.

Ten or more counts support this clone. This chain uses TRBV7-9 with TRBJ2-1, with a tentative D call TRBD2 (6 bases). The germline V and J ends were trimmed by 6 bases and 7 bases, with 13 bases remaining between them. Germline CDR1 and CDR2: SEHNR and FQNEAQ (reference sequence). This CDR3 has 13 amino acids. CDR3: CASSLEGRNEQFF. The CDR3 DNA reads TGTGCCAGCAGTTTGGAGGGCAGGAATGAGCAGTTCTTC.

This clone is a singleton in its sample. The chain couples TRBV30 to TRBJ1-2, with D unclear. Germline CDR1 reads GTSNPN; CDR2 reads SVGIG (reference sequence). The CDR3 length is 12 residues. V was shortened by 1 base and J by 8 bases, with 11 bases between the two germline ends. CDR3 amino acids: CAWSASPAGYTF. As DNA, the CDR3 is TGTGCCTGGAGTGCCTCGCCAGCCGGCTACACCTTC.

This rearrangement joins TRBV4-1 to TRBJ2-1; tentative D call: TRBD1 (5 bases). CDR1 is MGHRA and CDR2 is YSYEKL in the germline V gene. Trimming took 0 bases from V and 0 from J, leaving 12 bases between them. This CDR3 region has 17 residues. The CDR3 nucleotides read TGCGCCAGCAGCCAAGATAAGGGGAAGAGCTCCTACAATGAGCAGTTCTTC. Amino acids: CASSQDKGKSSYNEQFF.

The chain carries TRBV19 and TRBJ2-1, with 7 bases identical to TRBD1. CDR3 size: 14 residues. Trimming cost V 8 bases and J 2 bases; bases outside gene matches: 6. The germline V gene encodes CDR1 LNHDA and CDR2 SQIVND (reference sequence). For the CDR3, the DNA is TGTGCCAGTGGCCCGGGACAGCCCTACAATGAGCAGTTCTTC. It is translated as CASGPGQPYNEQFF.

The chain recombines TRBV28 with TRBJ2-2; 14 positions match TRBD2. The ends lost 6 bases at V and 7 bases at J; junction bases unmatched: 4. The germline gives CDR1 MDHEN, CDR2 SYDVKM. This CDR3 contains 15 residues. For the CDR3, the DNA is TGTGCCAGCAGCTCCGGGACTAGCGGGGGCGGGGAGCTGTTTTTT. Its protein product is CASSSGTSGGGELFF.

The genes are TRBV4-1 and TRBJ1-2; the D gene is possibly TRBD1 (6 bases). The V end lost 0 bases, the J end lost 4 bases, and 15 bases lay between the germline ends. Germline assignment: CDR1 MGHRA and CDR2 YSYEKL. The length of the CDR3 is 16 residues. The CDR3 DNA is TGCGCCAGCAGCCAAGATCCCGGACAGACTCCCTATGGCTACACCTTC. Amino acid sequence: CASSQDPGQTPYGYTF.

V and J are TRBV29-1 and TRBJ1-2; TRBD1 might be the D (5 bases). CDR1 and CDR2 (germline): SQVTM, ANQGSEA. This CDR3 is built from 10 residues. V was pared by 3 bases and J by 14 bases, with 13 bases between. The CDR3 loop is CSVDQGGPTF. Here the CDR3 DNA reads TGCAGCGTTGACCAGGGAGGACCAACCTTC. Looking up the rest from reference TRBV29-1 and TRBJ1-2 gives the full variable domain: SAVISQKPSRDICQRGTSLTIQCQVDSQVTMMFWYRQQPGQSLTLIATANQGSEATYESGFVIDKFPISRPNLTFSTLTVSNMSPEDSSIYLCSVDQGGPTFGSGTRLTVV.

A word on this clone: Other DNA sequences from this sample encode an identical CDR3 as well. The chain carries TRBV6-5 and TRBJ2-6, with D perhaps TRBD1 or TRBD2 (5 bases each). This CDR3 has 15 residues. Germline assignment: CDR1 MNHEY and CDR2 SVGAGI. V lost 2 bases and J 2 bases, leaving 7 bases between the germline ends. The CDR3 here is CASSYGGTGANVLTF. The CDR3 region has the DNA TGTGCCAGCAGTTACGGGGGAACTGGGGCCAACGTCCTGACTTTC.

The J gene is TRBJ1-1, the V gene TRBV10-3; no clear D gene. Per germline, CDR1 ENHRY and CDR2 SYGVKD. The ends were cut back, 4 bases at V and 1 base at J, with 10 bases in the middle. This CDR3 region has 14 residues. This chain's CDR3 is CAISGVGGNTEAFF. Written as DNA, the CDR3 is TGTGCCATCAGTGGGGTCGGAGGGAACACTGAAGCTTTCTTT.

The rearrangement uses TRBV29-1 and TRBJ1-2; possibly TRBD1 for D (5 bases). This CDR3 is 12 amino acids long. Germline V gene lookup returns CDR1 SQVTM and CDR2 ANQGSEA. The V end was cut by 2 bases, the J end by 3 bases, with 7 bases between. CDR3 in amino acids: CSVETGHYGYTF. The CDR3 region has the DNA TGCAGCGTTGAAACGGGGCACTATGGCTACACCTTC.

The CDR3: CSVEDTGSSTEAFF. CDR3 bases: TGCAGCGTTGAAGATACGGGGTCTAGCACTGAAGCTTTCTTT. The rearrangement joins TRBV29-1 to TRBJ1-1; no firm D call. The V gene's germline CDR1 is SQVTM and CDR2 ANQGSEA. V lost 0 bases and J lost 4, with 12 bases in between. The CDR3 totals 14 residues. The whole variable domain, remainder taken from reference TRBV29-1 and TRBJ1-1, is SAVISQKPSRDICQRGTSLTIQCQVDSQVTMMFWYRQQPGQSLTLIATANQGSEATYESGFVIDKFPISRPNLTFSTLTVSNMSPEDSSIYLCSVEDTGSSTEAFFGQGTRLTVV.

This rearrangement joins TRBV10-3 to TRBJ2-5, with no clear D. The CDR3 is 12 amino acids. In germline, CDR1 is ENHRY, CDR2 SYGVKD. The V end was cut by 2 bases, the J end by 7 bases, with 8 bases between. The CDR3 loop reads CAISEKARTQYF. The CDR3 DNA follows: TGTGCCATCAGTGAGAAGGCTAGGACCCAGTACTTC.

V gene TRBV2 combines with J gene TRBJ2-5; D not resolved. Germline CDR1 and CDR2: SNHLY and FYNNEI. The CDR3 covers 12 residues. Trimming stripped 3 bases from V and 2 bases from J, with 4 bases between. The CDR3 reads CASSDRQETQYF. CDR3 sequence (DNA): TGTGCCAGCAGTGACAGACAAGAGACCCAGTACTTC.

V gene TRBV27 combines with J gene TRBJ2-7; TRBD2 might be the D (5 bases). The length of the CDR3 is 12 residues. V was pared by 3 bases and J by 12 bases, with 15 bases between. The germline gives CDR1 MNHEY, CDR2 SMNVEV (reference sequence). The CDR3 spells CASSFGQTGWYF. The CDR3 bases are TGTGCCAGCAGTTTCGGGCAGACGGGGTGGTACTTC.

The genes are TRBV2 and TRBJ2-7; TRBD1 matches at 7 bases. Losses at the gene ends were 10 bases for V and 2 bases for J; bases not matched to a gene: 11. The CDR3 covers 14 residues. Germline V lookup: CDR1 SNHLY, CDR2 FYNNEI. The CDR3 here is CATSPDRLTYEQYF. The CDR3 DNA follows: TGTGCCACCTCTCCGGACAGGCTTACCTACGAGCAGTACTTC.

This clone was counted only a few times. The CDR3 is CASSLSAGNYGYTF. CDR3 DNA sequence: TGTGCCAGTAGTCTATCGGCAGGGAACTATGGCTACACCTTC. V gene TRBV19 combines with J gene TRBJ1-2; the D gene is possibly TRBD1 (5 bases). Germline CDR1 is LNHDA and CDR2 is SQIVND (reference sequence). This CDR3 region has 14 residues. Trimming left V 5 bases short and J 2 bases short, with 12 bases between.

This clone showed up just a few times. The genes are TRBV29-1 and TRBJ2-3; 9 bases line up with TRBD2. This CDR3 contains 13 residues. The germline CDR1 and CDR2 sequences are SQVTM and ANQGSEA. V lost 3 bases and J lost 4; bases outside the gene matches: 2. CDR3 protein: CSVEAGGPDTQYF. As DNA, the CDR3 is TGCAGCGTTGAGGCGGGAGGGCCAGATACGCAGTATTTT.

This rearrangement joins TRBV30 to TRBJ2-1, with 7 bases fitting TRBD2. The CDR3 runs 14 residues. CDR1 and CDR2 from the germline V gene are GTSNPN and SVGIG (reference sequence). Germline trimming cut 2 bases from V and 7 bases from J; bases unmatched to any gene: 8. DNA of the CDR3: TGTGCCTGGAGTTTGGGGGGGACGAGGAATGAGCAGTTCTTC. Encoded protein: CAWSLGGTRNEQFF.

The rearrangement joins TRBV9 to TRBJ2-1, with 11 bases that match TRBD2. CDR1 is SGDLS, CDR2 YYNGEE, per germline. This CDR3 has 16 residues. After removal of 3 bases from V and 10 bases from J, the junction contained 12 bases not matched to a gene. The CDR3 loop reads CASSASRLAGGREQFF. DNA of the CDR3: TGTGCCAGCAGCGCCTCCCGGCTAGCGGGGGGAAGAGAGCAGTTCTTC. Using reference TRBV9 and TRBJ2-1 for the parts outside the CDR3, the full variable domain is DSGVTQTPKHLITATGQRVTLRCSPRSGDLSVYWYQQSLDQGLQFLIQYYNGEERAKGNILERFSAQQFPDLHSELNLSSLELGDSALYFCASSASRLAGGREQFFGPGTRLTVL.